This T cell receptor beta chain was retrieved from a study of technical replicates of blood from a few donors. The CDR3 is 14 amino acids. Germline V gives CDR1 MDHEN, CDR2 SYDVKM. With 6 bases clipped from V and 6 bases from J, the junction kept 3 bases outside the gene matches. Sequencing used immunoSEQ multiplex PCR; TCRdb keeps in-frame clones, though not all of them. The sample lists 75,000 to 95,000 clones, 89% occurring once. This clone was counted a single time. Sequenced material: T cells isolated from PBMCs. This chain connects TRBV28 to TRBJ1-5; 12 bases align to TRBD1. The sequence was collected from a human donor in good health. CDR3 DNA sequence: TGTGCCAGCAGGAGGGACAGGGGGCTTCAGCCCCAGCATTTT. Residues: CASRRDRGLQPQHF.